Included here is one T cell receptor (beta chain) sequence, with context. CDR3 length: 14 residues. Germline values: CDR1 MGHRA, CDR2 YSYEKL. V was pared by 4 bases and J by 7 bases, with 14 bases between. This entry comes from a study of shared clonotypes between healthy human individuals. Positively selected for CCR7, the CD45RO-negative cells used as naive CD8 cells excluded terminally differentiated effector memory CD45RA+ cells. Clones were sequenced by immunoSEQ multiplex PCR, and TCRdb holds only the in-frame ones, with some missing. The sample lists 760,000 or so clones, 96% occurring once. Sequencing used naive CD8+ T cells sorted from blood. The TCR comes from a man aged 30 to 39 in good health. The chain links TRBV4-1 to TRBJ2-1; tentatively, D is TRBD1 or TRBD2 (5 bases each). For the CDR3, the DNA is TGCGCCAGCAGCCCGGGACCGGGTAGGAATGAGCAGTTCTTC. This gives the protein CASSPGPGRNEQFF.